This TCR beta chain appears in the sequencing data of a study of blood T cells in healthy people across ages. The study drew donors from healthy Caucasian individuals in Russia aged roughly 6 to 95. Looked up from germline, CDR1 is SQVTM and CDR2 is ANQGSEA. Trimming cost V 0 bases and J 0 bases, with 5 bases left between them. This CDR3 contains 13 residues. This clonotype was counted only a few times. Primers used in a second PCR of about 7 to 12 cycles were a sample-barcoded 5' primer and a J-beta primer mix. TCRdb processed the 5' RACE reads anew with MiXCR; each CDR3 protein has one entry. The sample carries hundreds of thousands of distinct CDR3 sequences, around 49% recorded once.

The sequenced material came from blood. The source is a woman aged 60-75 years in good health. This chain joins TRBV29-1 and TRBJ1-2; no reliable D call. CDR3: CSVEDKANYGYTF. CDR3 nucleotide sequence: TGCAGCGTTGAAGACAAAGCTAACTATGGCTACACCTTC.